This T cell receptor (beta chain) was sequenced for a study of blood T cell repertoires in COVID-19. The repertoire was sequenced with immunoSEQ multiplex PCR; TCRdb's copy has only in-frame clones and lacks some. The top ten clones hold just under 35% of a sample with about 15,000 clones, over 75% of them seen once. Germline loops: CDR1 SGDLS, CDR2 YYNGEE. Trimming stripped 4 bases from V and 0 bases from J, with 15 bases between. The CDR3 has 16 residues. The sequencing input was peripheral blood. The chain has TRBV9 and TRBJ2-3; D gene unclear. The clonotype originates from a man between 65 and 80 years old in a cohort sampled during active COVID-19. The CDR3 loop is CASSPRPAVSTDTQYF. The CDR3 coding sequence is TGTGCCAGCAGCCCCCGACCCGCGGTTAGCACAGATACGCAGTATTTT.